This T cell receptor beta chain emerged from a study of T-cell reconstitution after alpha-beta-depleted transplantation in children. TCRbeta library construction was performed incorporating unique molecular identifiers. Each CDR3 protein gets one entry after TCRdb re-called the PCR reads with MiXCR. The sample has around 78,000 distinct CDR3 sequences, around 6.6% seen once. This clonotype was counted ten times or more. The CDR3 extends over 16 amino acids. V gave up 0 bases and J gave up 0 bases, with 10 bases separating them. CDR1 SGHNT and CDR2 YYREEE come from the germline V gene (reference sequence).

The sequence was obtained from a human donor who donated a stem cell graft to a child with acute lymphoblastic leukemia. The specimen was PBMCs from the stem cell graft donor, collected from the stem cell graft. This chain joins TRBV5-4 and TRBJ1-5, with D unresolved. The CDR3 region is CASSLGGPNSNQPQHF. Written as DNA, the CDR3 is TGTGCCAGCAGCTTGGGAGGCCCGAATAGCAATCAGCCCCAGCATTTT. Based on the CDR3 plus reference TRBV5-4 and TRBJ1-5, the full variable domain is ETGVTQSPTHLIKTRGQQVTLRCSSQSGHNTVSWYQQALGQGPQFIFQYYREEENGRGNFPPRFSGLQFPNYSSELNVNALELDDSALYLCASSLGGPNSNQPQHFGDGTRLSIL.